This is a list of T cell receptor beta chains from one sample in a study of post-analysis software for immune sequencing data. One entry per CDR3 protein results from TCRdb running MiXCR on the PCR reads. Of roughly 670,000 distinct CDR3 sequences in the sample, 55% to 60% are singletons; the top ten hold around 11%. Sequences were obtained from blood. These receptors originate from a girl under 10 years old with multiple sclerosis. CDR3s leave out the opening cysteine and the closing phenylalanine or tryptophan. Each record gives: V gene, clone size, CDR3 protein. Size tells how often a clone was seen (once, few, many) or the class of an expanded clone, and some rows leave it out.

>TRBV7-9|.
ASSSGVDGLNYGYT
>TRBV29-1|.
SVAGTAVNYGYT
>TRBV6-2/TRBV6-3|.
ASSLQGRGAEAF
>TRBV7-9|.
ASSLDGGGDGSYEQY
>TRBV7-2|.
ASSGPGTSGGQTQY
>TRBV29-1|few
SVYRRGIDAF
>TRBV5-1|.
ASSLTGPPNYGYT
>TRBV12-3/TRBV12-4|few
ASSSQTSGRGEQF
>TRBV4-3|.
ASSQASRGEGTEAF
>TRBV9|few
ASSAVSYNEQF
>TRBV7-7|.
ASSPHVGLAYNEQF
>TRBV7-2|.
ASSFSSTNEKLF
>TRBV7-6|few
ASSYLLVGTGPNEQY
>TRBV5-6|few
ASSLRRGRTDTQY
>TRBV11-3|.
ASSLDPGQGQETQY
>TRBV6-5|few
ASSYNQGLNEQY
>TRBV6-6|.
ASTDSDRGKQF
>TRBV2|.
ASSEDFLFGGEQF
>TRBV4-1|few
ASSYGHSETQY
>TRBV6-6|.
ASSCSITRTNTEAF
>TRBV20-1|few
SARPTGTGANVLT
>TRBV5-1|.
ASSLIPRDSTDTQY
>TRBV7-2|few
ASSSKESSYNEQF
>TRBV5-5|.
ASSFRGLYYGYT
>TRBV29-1|.
SVATFRDRGYEQY
>TRBV20-1|.
SARSTAETQY